The clone carrying this T cell receptor beta chain turned up a few times. Its antigen remains unidentified. 5'RACE template switching added a universal primer site and UMIs to TCR cDNA. TCRdb itself ran the 5' RACE reads through MiXCR, one entry per CDR3 protein. The data contain hundreds of thousands of distinct CDR3 sequences, approximately 12% of them seen just once; the ten biggest clones take up roughly 3.1%. Germline lookup yields CDR1 SEHNR and CDR2 FQNEAQ (reference sequence). V was clipped by 1 base and J by 0 bases, with 10 bases between them. The CDR3 extends over 17 amino acids. The data are from a study of T cells after yellow fever vaccination. Study-wide context: Preparation of the low-cell-number fractions used SMART-Seq v4 Ultra Low Input. General study results and limits: Some clonotypes, a small share, were shared between CD4 and CD8 compartments.

V gene TRBV7-9 combines with J gene TRBJ2-6, with unresolved D. The specimen was CD4+ T cells sorted from PBMCs, collected 15 days after the yellow fever booster vaccination. This sequence originates from a young man who received the YFV17D yellow fever vaccine. The CDR3 region has the DNA TGTGCCAGCAGCTTAGGGCACTCCTTCTCTGGGGCCAACGTCCTGACTTTC. It encodes CASSLGHSFSGANVLTF.